These 23 T cell receptor beta chains share one sample of origin, sequenced in a study of blood T cell repertoires in COVID-19. Assay used: immunoSEQ multiplex PCR; TCRdb lists only in-frame clones, some missing. The data show around 50,000 clones, 82% seen once. The sample was peripheral blood. These TCRs come from a woman aged 55 to 70 with acute or convalescent COVID-19.

The chain carries TRBV11-3 and TRBJ2-7, with TRBD1 as a possible D gene (6 bases). Germline lookup yields CDR1 SGHNT and CDR2 YENEEA. This CDR3 is built from 16 residues. V gave up 4 bases and J gave up 0 bases, with 16 bases separating them. CDR3 bases: TGTGCCAGCAGCTCCGGTGGAAGGGACACCTCCTACGAGCAGTACTTC. It specifies CASSSGGRDTSYEQYF. Together with reference TRBV11-3 and TRBJ2-7, the CDR3 gives the full variable domain: EAGVVQSPRYKIIEKKQPVAFWCNPISGHNTLYWYLQNLGQGPELLIRYENEEAVDDSQLPKDRFSAERLKGVDSTLKIQPAELGDSAVYLCASSSGGRDTSYEQYFGPGTRLTVT.

The gene calls are TRBV24-1 and TRBJ2-5; 9 bases fit TRBD2. This CDR3 comprises 15 residues. Per the germline V gene, CDR1 is KGHDR and CDR2 is SFDVKD. The ends lost 2 bases at V and 5 bases at J; junction bases unmatched: 5. CDR3 DNA: TGTGCCACCAGTGATTACGCGGGGGGGAGGGAGACCCAGTACTTC. Translation: CATSDYAGGRETQYF.

The chain uses TRBV27 and TRBJ1-6; D unclear. The germline V gene has CDR1 MNHEY and CDR2 SMNVEV (reference sequence). Trimming removed 6 bases from V and 0 bases from J, with 6 bases in between. CDR3 length equals 14 residues. The DNA of the CDR3 is TGTGCCAGCAGGGAGAACTCCTATAATTCACCCCTCCACTTT. Translated, it gives CASRENSYNSPLHF.

J is TRBJ2-1 and V is TRBV7-8, with D perhaps matching TRBD2 (7 bases). The CDR3 totals 15 residues. Trimming shortened V by 2 bases and J by 6 bases, and 14 bases separated the two germline ends. The germline CDR1 and CDR2 sequences are SGHVS and FQNEAQ. Here the CDR3 DNA reads TGTGCCAGCAGCTTATTTCTGGGGGGGCCCAATGAGCAGTTCTTC. It translates to CASSLFLGGPNEQFF.

CDR3: CASSPGSGYTF. CDR3 DNA: TGTGCCAGTAGTCCGGGGTCTGGCTACACCTTC. This sequence joins TRBV19 and TRBJ1-2, with D uncertain. The V gene lost 5 bases and the J gene lost 7 bases, with 8 bases spanning the gap. The CDR3 contains 11 residues. Looked up from germline, CDR1 is LNHDA and CDR2 is SQIVND (reference sequence).

The chain carries TRBV30 and TRBJ1-4; D might be TRBD1 (6 bases). CDR3 size: 13 residues. Per germline, CDR1 GTSNPN and CDR2 SVGIG (reference sequence). The ends were cut back, 7 bases at V and 8 bases at J, with 17 bases in the middle. CDR3 DNA: TGTGCCTTTACAGGGCGTTTTCGAGAAAAACTGTTTTTT. It specifies CAFTGRFREKLFF. The complete variable domain, with remaining parts taken from reference TRBV30 and TRBJ1-4, reads SQTIHQWPATLVQPVGSPLSLECTVEGTSNPNLYWYRQAAGRGLQLLFYSVGIGQISSEVPQNLSASRPQDRQFILSSKKLLLSDSGFYLCAFTGRFREKLFFGSGTQLSVL.

The chain is built from TRBV7-8 and TRBJ1-4; D possibly corresponds to TRBD1 (6 bases). Germline lookup yields CDR1 SGHVS and CDR2 FQNEAQ. Deletions cut 5 bases from V and 5 bases from J, with 15 bases between. The CDR3 runs to 15 residues. In DNA form, the CDR3 reads TGTGCCAGCAGCGTAACCGGGACACGGAATGAAAAACTGTTTTTT. Amino acid sequence: CASSVTGTRNEKLFF.

The rearrangement links TRBV6-5 to TRBJ2-1; 7 bases align to TRBD2. Germline V gene data show CDR1 as MNHEY and CDR2 as SVGAGI. This CDR3 is 15 amino acids long. With V trimmed by 5 bases and J by 6 bases, 10 bases remained unmatched. The CDR3 DNA reads as TGTGCCAGCAGTCGCGGGGGTTACCAGGTCAATGAGCAGTTCTTC. Translated: CASSRGGYQVNEQFF.

In this sample, this clone turned up once. The chain couples TRBV30 to TRBJ1-1; possible D gene TRBD1, 5 bases. The CDR3 sequence is 13 residues long. Trimming removed 5 bases from V and 1 base from J, with 11 bases in between. Germline CDR1 GTSNPN, CDR2 SVGIG (reference sequence). CDR3 nucleotides: TGTGCCTGGGTTCCCACAGGGAACACTGAAGCTTTCTTT. It encodes CAWVPTGNTEAFF.

This clone turned up a few times. The rearrangement joins TRBV6-5 to TRBJ1-4; 8 bases line up with TRBD1. This CDR3 has 13 residues. Germline V gene sequence: CDR1 MNHEY, CDR2 SVGAGI. J gave up 8 bases and V 6 bases, and 5 bases lay outside the gene matches. Written as DNA, the CDR3 is TGTGCCAGCAGCCAGGACAGGGACGAAAAACTGTTTTTT. As protein: CASSQDRDEKLFF.

This chain links TRBV6-2 or TRBV6-3 with TRBJ1-1, with D possibly being TRBD1 (5 bases). Germline V gene sequence: CDR1 MNHEY, CDR2 SVGEGT. The CDR3 loop spans 14 amino acids. Trimming shortened V by 2 bases and J by 3 bases, and 10 bases separated the two germline ends. The DNA for the CDR3 is TGTGCCAGCAGTTACGACAGACGAGACACTGAAGCTTTCTTT. Translating it yields CASSYDRRDTEAFF.

CDR3 DNA sequence: TGTGCCAGCAGTGGACAGGGAATCACCTACGAGCAGTACTTC. Translated: CASSGQGITYEQYF. The V gene is TRBV2, the J gene TRBJ2-7, with TRBD1 matching over 7 bases. The CDR3 is made up of 14 amino acids. CDR1 and CDR2 from the germline V gene are SNHLY and FYNNEI. Trimming took 4 bases from V and 2 from J; bases not matched to a gene: 5.

The chain is built from TRBV5-1 and TRBJ2-1; 11 nucleotides line up with TRBD2. Looked up from germline, CDR1 is SGHRS and CDR2 is YFSETQ. V shed 0 bases and J 8 bases; nucleotides not matched to a gene: 4. The CDR3 consists of 15 residues. The CDR3 DNA reads as TGCGCCAGCAGCTTGGGTAGCGGGGGGGACGATGAGCAGTTCTTC. As protein: CASSLGSGGDDEQFF.

The CDR3 here is CASSYSGGFSPLHF. The CDR3 region has the DNA TGTGCCAGCAGTTACTCAGGGGGCTTTTCACCCCTCCACTTT. The rearrangement links TRBV6-5 to TRBJ1-6, with TRBD1 identical over 7 bases. The CDR3 runs 14 residues. The V and J ends lost 0 bases and 9 bases, in that order; junction bases with no gene match: 2. In germline, CDR1 is MNHEY, CDR2 SVGAGI.

CDR3 sequence reads: CGTRVAGELFF. CDR3 nucleotide sequence: TGTGGGACGAGGGTAGCGGGGGAGCTGTTTTTT. The gene calls are TRBV6-6 and TRBJ2-2, with a weak D call TRBD2 (5 bases). CDR1 is MNHNY, CDR2 SVGAGI, per germline (reference sequence). There are 11 residues in the CDR3.

The chain links TRBV5-1 to TRBJ1-1; no firm D call. CDR3 length: 16 amino acids. Trimming cost V 5 bases and J 3 bases, with 20 bases left between them. Germline values: CDR1 SGHRS, CDR2 YFSETQ. The DNA of the CDR3 is TGCGCCAGCAGGATGCGGGGTATGGGTCGGGACACTGAAGCTTTCTTT. Its protein is CASRMRGMGRDTEAFF.

CDR3 protein: CASSVGQGDSPLHF. The DNA for the CDR3 is TGTGCCAGCAGCGTTGGACAGGGGGACTCACCCCTCCACTTT. The chain has TRBV9 and TRBJ1-6, with 10 bases fitting TRBD1. The germline V gene has CDR1 SGDLS and CDR2 YYNGEE. Trimming removed 2 bases from V and 10 bases from J; junction bases left unmatched: 3. The CDR3 extends over 14 amino acids.

This chain links TRBV25-1 with TRBJ1-6; the D is unclear. Germline-derived CDR1 and CDR2 are MGHDK and SYGVNS. The CDR3 is made up of 11 amino acids. V was trimmed by 3 bases and J by 13 bases, leaving 7 bases between them. CDR3 protein: CASSDKEPLHF. CDR3 nucleotide sequence: TGTGCCAGCAGTGATAAGGAGCCCCTCCACTTT.

The J gene is TRBJ2-4, the V gene TRBV29-1; D possibly corresponds to TRBD2 (6 bases). The CDR3 is 15 amino acids. Deletions cut 6 bases from V and 2 bases from J, with 17 bases between. Germline V gene lookup returns CDR1 SQVTM and CDR2 ANQGSEA. DNA of the CDR3: TGCAGCGTAGGGCCGGGGGAGACCACCAAAAACATTCAGTACTTC. Translating it yields CSVGPGETTKNIQYF.

The rearrangement joins TRBV10-1 to TRBJ1-2; the match to TRBD1 covers 12 bases. Germline V gene data show CDR1 as WNHNN and CDR2 as SYGVQD (reference sequence). This CDR3 comprises 14 residues. V shed 6 bases, J shed 6 bases, and the junction held 5 bases outside the gene matches. CDR3 DNA sequence: TGCGCCAGCAGCGACGGGACAGGGGGCCATGGCTACACCTTC. It is translated as CASSDGTGGHGYTF.

The gene calls are TRBV28 and TRBJ1-2; the D is unclear. The length of the CDR3 is 12 residues. Between the trimmed V and J ends, which lost 4 bases and 6 bases, there was a span of 9 bases. Germline V gene sequence: CDR1 MDHEN, CDR2 SYDVKM. The CDR3 is CASSSRVHGYTF. CDR3 coding DNA: TGTGCCAGCAGTTCGCGGGTGCATGGCTACACCTTC.

This clone was recorded only once. The chain couples TRBV6-5 to TRBJ2-3; TRBD1 might be the D (5 bases). Trimming left V 6 bases short and J 2 bases short, with 15 bases between. The CDR3 consists of 15 residues. Germline CDR1 reads MNHEY; CDR2 reads SVGAGI. CDR3 in amino acids: CASSPDSFSTDTQYF. The CDR3 nucleotides read TGTGCCAGCAGCCCCGACAGTTTTTCCACAGATACGCAGTATTTT.

The J gene is TRBJ2-2, the V gene TRBV6-6, with 9 bases fitting TRBD1. The ends lost 6 bases at V and 0 bases at J; junction bases unmatched: 5. CDR1 is MNHNY, CDR2 SVGAGI, per germline (reference sequence). The CDR3 extends over 16 amino acids. The CDR3 reads CASSGRDRANTGELFF. The CDR3 region has the DNA TGTGCCAGCAGCGGGCGGGACAGGGCGAACACCGGGGAGCTGTTTTTT.